This TCR beta chain was sequenced in a study of blood T cell repertoires in COVID-19. Overall study context: Whether acute or convalescent, the COVID-19 samples came from the United States, Italy and Spain. PBMCs, B-cell-depleted T cells, or T cells were the source of the cDNA or gDNA that made up the material.

The germline CDR1 and CDR2 sequences are MDHEN and SYDVKM. The CDR3 length is 15 residues. V shed 5 bases and J shed 5 bases, with 18 bases lying between them. How the authors handled the data: Reference gene primer amplification gave nucleated cell count estimates. Produced via immunoSEQ multiplex PCR; TCRdb's table is partial and in-frame only. V and J calls and clone size are given by that table; D and trimming were obtained from the DNA. The sample lists some 140,000 clones, around 73% seen once, with roughly 9.8% in the top ten. The chain uses TRBV28 and TRBJ1-2, with D unresolved. Sequencing was carried out using peripheral blood. The source is a man between 60 and 75 years old who had recovered from COVID-19. CDR3 sequence reads: CASSPPLGGSYGYTF. Written as DNA, the CDR3 is TGTGCCAGCAGTCCCCCTCTTGGCGGGTCTTATGGCTACACCTTC.